Sequencing of this TCR beta chain was carried out in a study of T-cell reconstitution after alpha-beta-depleted transplantation in children. CDR3 size: 12 residues. Trimming shortened V by 3 bases and J by 6 bases, and 9 bases separated the two germline ends. Germline assignment: CDR1 SEHNR and CDR2 FQNEAQ (reference sequence). Unique molecular identifiers were built into the TCRbeta library. A single record per CDR3 protein comes from TCRdb applying MiXCR to the PCR reads. The data show about 500,000 distinct CDR3 sequences, with about 10% seen just once and 14% held by the top ten. The clonotype was recovered from a female patient aged 2-15 years who had a stem cell transplant for aplastic anemia, so the T cells may come from the graft donor. The gene calls are TRBV7-9 and TRBJ2-7; D not certain. The sample here was PBMCs, mostly from graft donor cells, taken 180 days after TCRalphabeta/CD19-depleted stem cell transplant. The CDR3 DNA follows: TGTGCCAGCAGCTTCATAGATGGCGAGCAGTACGTC. Amino acid sequence: CASSFIDGEQYV.